The table lists the clone carrying this T cell receptor (beta chain) with many counts. Its antigen is still unknown. These data originate in a study of T cells in Graves' hyperthyroidism and ophthalmopathy. The study's findings and limits: Before onset, by a median of approximately 5.9 months, the model predicted ophthalmopathy.

RNA transcripts provided the source from which TCR beta CDR3 regions were amplified. Researchers ran a first-round RT-PCR on the TCR CDR3 using the HTBI primer set. TCRdb re-called the multiplex PCR reads through MiXCR, storing one row per CDR3 protein. This sample yields about 98,000 distinct CDR3 sequences, of which 35% to 45% are seen a single time; around 9.6% belongs to the top ten. CDR3 length: 13 residues. Trimming took 9 bases from V and 2 from J, leaving 12 bases between them. Per the germline V gene, CDR1 is LNHDA and CDR2 is SQIVND (reference sequence). Uncontrolled infection, other autoimmune disease, pregnancy or lactation excluded patients.

Sequenced sample: peripheral blood or thyroid tissue (not recorded which). This TCR came from a woman in her thirties with Graves' hyperthyroidism. The chain carries TRBV19 and TRBJ2-3; D may be TRBD1 or TRBD2 (5 bases each). CDR3 nucleotides: TGTGCCAGCAGGGACGGTTACACAGATACGCAGTATTTT. It codes for CASRDGYTDTQYF.